These 28 T cell receptor beta chains came from one sample sequenced in a study of human T cells and chemical hapten exposure. Via MiXCR, TCRdb re-called the RACE reads, giving one row per CDR3 protein. The table records 180,000 or so distinct CDR3 sequences, more than 25% of them present only once. Described time point: pre-sensitization, week 0. Stated treatment: therapeutic diphenylcyclopropenone sensitization with weekly scalp DPC. Sequenced here: whole blood, sampled in connection with sensitization to the hapten diphenylcyclopropenone (DPC). The receptors derive from a woman aged 25 to 39 with alopecia areata. Some clones in this sample may be carry-over from other donors' samples.

This clonotype was seen a few times. The V and J genes are TRBV4-1 and TRBJ2-7; no reliable D call. The CDR3 runs to 11 residues. Germline CDR1 MGHRA, CDR2 YSYEKL. Between the trimmed V and J ends, which lost 4 bases and 7 bases, there was a span of 8 bases. CDR3 bases: TGCGCCAGCAGCCTAAATGAGGAGCAGTACTTC. Its translation is CASSLNEEQYF.

This chain connects TRBV15 to TRBJ1-2; D possibly corresponds to TRBD1 (5 bases). The CDR3 contains 14 residues. V lost 4 bases and J 8 bases, leaving 17 bases between the germline ends. CDR1 is LNHNV and CDR2 is YYDKDF in the germline V gene (reference sequence). The CDR3 protein is CATSTPGLGAGYTF. Written as DNA, the CDR3 is TGTGCCACCAGCACGCCGGGACTCGGAGCGGGCTACACCTTC.

The chain recombines TRBV5-8 with TRBJ1-1, with unresolved D. Trimming took 5 bases from V and 3 from J, leaving 8 bases between them. The CDR3 is 12 residues long. CDR1 and CDR2 (germline): SGHTS, YDEGEE. CDR3 nucleotide sequence: TGTGCCAGCAGACCGGGGTACACTGAAGCTTTCTTT. It is translated as CASRPGYTEAFF.

This rearrangement joins TRBV6-2 or TRBV6-3 to TRBJ2-7, with D possibly TRBD2 on 5 matching bases. The CDR3 extends over 12 amino acids. Germline CDR1 reads MNHEY; CDR2 reads SVGEGT. V dropped 6 bases and J dropped 2 bases, with 8 bases sitting between them. The CDR3 loop reads CASSEEAYEQYF. CDR3 nucleotide sequence: TGTGCCAGCAGCGAGGAGGCCTACGAGCAGTACTTC.

This chain connects TRBV5-1 to TRBJ2-7; 7 positions agree with TRBD1. The germline gives CDR1 SGHRS, CDR2 YFSETQ. V trimming: 4 bases; J trimming: 4 bases; junction bases outside the gene matches: 8. The CDR3 contains 14 residues. In nucleotides, the CDR3 is TGCGCCAGCAGCCCACAGGGGATCGGGTACGAGCAGTACTTC. Translation gives CASSPQGIGYEQYF.

This clonotype was detected a few times. The rearrangement uses TRBV7-2 and TRBJ2-1; tentatively, D is TRBD1 or TRBD2 (6 bases each). The V gene's germline CDR1 is SGHTA and CDR2 FQGNSA. This CDR3 is built from 13 residues. Trimming left V 5 bases short and J 9 bases short, with 14 bases between. The DNA of the CDR3 is TGTGCCAGCAGCCCCATGGGGGGCGGTGAGCAGTTCTTC. This gives the protein CASSPMGGGEQFF.

This clonotype has a handful of counts. The J gene is TRBJ1-1, the V gene TRBV4-3; possibly TRBD1 for D (5 bases). The CDR3 loop spans 16 amino acids. Looked up from germline, CDR1 is LGHNA and CDR2 is YSLEER. Deletions cut 4 bases from V and 0 bases from J, with 15 bases between. The CDR3 reads CASSPGGAGLNTEAFF. The CDR3 nucleotides read TGCGCCAGCAGCCCCGGTGGGGCAGGGCTGAACACTGAAGCTTTCTTT.

This clonotype was found a few times. This sequence joins TRBV29-1 and TRBJ2-5, with D hard to call. Germline V gives CDR1 SQVTM, CDR2 ANQGSEA. This CDR3 region has 11 residues. V was cut by 8 bases and J by 5 bases, with 12 bases left in between. CDR3 amino acids: CSLSRQETQYF. The CDR3 DNA reads TGCAGCCTCTCCCGCCAGGAGACCCAGTACTTC.

This clonotype was seen only a few times. The chain links TRBV13 to TRBJ1-6, with D uncertain. The V end lost 3 bases, the J end lost 0 bases, and 15 bases lay between the germline ends. The CDR3 contains 18 residues. Per the germline V gene, CDR1 is PRHDT and CDR2 is FYEKMQ (reference sequence). This CDR3 is CASSFNLRRSSYNSPLHF. CDR3 nucleotides: TGTGCCAGCAGCTTTAATCTTAGACGGAGCTCCTATAATTCACCCCTCCACTTT.

This chain connects TRBV10-3 to TRBJ2-7; no reliable D call. Germline V gene lookup returns CDR1 ENHRY and CDR2 SYGVKD. This CDR3 comprises 13 residues. V lost 2 bases and J lost 3, with 8 bases in between. In nucleotides, the CDR3 is TGTGCCATCAGTGAGATTACAGACTACGAGCAGTACTTC. Translation gives CAISEITDYEQYF.

The rearrangement uses TRBV28 and TRBJ1-5; 7 bases are shared with TRBD1. The CDR3 is 15 residues long. J lost 0 bases, V lost 6 bases, and 5 bases had no gene match. CDR1 is MDHEN and CDR2 is SYDVKM in the germline V gene. CDR3 DNA sequence: TGTGCCAGCAGCCGACAGGGATATAGCAATCAGCCCCAGCATTTT. It encodes CASSRQGYSNQPQHF.

The count of this clonotype is one. This chain links TRBV20-1 with TRBJ2-2; TRBD2 matches at 7 bases. With V trimmed by 2 bases and J by 7 bases, 13 bases remained unmatched. Germline CDR1 is DFQATT and CDR2 is SNEGSKA (reference sequence). CDR3 length equals 16 residues. The CDR3 bases are TGCAGTGCTAGATCATCTAGCGGCCTCATTAACGGGGAGCTGTTTTTT. This sequence encodes CSARSSSGLINGELFF.

Notes on this clonotype: A read error may produce the germline difference seen at one junction end. The CDR3, as DNA: TGCAGTGCTAGATCCCCAGGGAGCCTCTGGTTT. The encoded protein is CSARSPGSLWF. The chain carries TRBV20-1 and TRBJ1-1, with D maybe TRBD1 (5 bases). The CDR3 is 11 residues long. In germline, CDR1 is DFQATT, CDR2 SNEGSKA (reference sequence).

The chain combines TRBV5-1 with TRBJ2-5; 7 bases align to TRBD1. Trimming at V came to 0 bases and at J to 4 bases, leaving 0 bases not matched to a gene. CDR1 and CDR2 from the germline V gene are SGHRS and YFSETQ. The length of the CDR3 is 13 residues. The CDR3 loop is CASSLDRGETQYF. The CDR3 region has the DNA TGCGCCAGCAGCTTGGACAGGGGAGAGACCCAGTACTTC.

This clonotype was counted many times. J is TRBJ2-3 and V is TRBV20-1; TRBD2 is a possible D gene (6 bases). With 0 bases removed from V and 4 bases from J, the gap between germline ends came to 14 bases. Germline V CDR1 and CDR2: DFQATT, SNEGSKA (reference sequence). CDR3 length equals 15 residues. The CDR3 nucleotides are TGCAGTGCTAGAGATCTCCGGGAGAGGCCAGATACGCAGTATTTT. Translation: CSARDLRERPDTQYF.

This chain joins TRBV4-1 and TRBJ1-1, with D possibly TRBD1 on 5 matching bases. Trimming cost V 0 bases and J 4 bases, with 12 bases left between them. Germline V gene data show CDR1 as MGHRA and CDR2 as YSYEKL. This CDR3 comprises 15 residues. The DNA of the CDR3 is TGCGCCAGCAGCCAAGATCGGTACGGGGGCACTGAAGCTTTCTTT. This sequence encodes CASSQDRYGGTEAFF.

This clonotype was recorded a few times. The chain uses TRBV5-1 and TRBJ2-3; 11 bases fit TRBD1. CDR1 is SGHRS, CDR2 YFSETQ, per germline. This CDR3 comprises 15 residues. With 4 bases clipped from V and 6 bases from J, the junction kept 7 bases outside the gene matches. The CDR3 sequence is CASSPGQGGGDTQYF. DNA of the CDR3: TGCGCCAGCAGCCCGGGACAGGGGGGAGGCGATACGCAGTATTTT.

V gene TRBV9 combines with J gene TRBJ1-6, with 8 bases identical to TRBD1. The CDR3 totals 13 residues. V lost 4 bases and J lost 10; bases outside the gene matches: 4. The germline CDR1 and CDR2 sequences are SGDLS and YYNGEE. Here the CDR3 reads CASSPGGWSPLHF. The CDR3 DNA reads as TGTGCCAGCAGCCCAGGGGGCTGGTCACCCCTCCACTTT. Together with reference TRBV9 and TRBJ1-6, the CDR3 gives the full variable domain: DSGVTQTPKHLITATGQRVTLRCSPRSGDLSVYWYQQSLDQGLQFLIQYYNGEERAKGNILERFSAQQFPDLHSELNLSSLELGDSALYFCASSPGGWSPLHFGNGTRLTVT.

This clonotype was recorded once. The V call is TRBV7-2, the J call TRBJ2-7, with 9 bases that match TRBD1. CDR1 is SGHTA, CDR2 FQGNSA, per germline. V lost 4 bases to trimming and J lost 1 base; unmatched junction nucleotides: 5. This CDR3 comprises 15 residues. This CDR3 reads CASSWDRAGSYEQYF. DNA of the CDR3: TGTGCCAGCAGCTGGGACAGGGCTGGGTCCTACGAGCAGTACTTC.

Comments on this clonotype: The junction departs from the called germline gene at one end, perhaps through a read error. The chain uses TRBV28 and TRBJ2-3; 10 positions agree with TRBD1. Looked up from germline, CDR1 is MDHEN and CDR2 is SYDVKM. The CDR3 is 14 amino acids. In DNA form, the CDR3 reads TGTGCCAGCAGGGGGGACAGGGGCACGGATACGCAGTATTTT. It is translated as CASRGDRGTDTQYF.

This chain uses TRBV19 with TRBJ1-5; D not resolved. V lost 3 bases and J lost 7, with 10 bases in between. Per the germline V gene, CDR1 is LNHDA and CDR2 is SQIVND (reference sequence). This CDR3 spans 13 amino acids. CDR3 loop: CASSIQHRQPQHF. The CDR3 DNA sequence: TGTGCCAGTAGTATCCAACACAGACAGCCCCAGCATTTT.

This chain joins TRBV15 and TRBJ2-7; no reliable D call. The CDR3 spans 15 residues. Trimming left V 1 base short and J 6 bases short, with 16 bases between. The germline CDR1 and CDR2 sequences are LNHNV and YYDKDF (reference sequence). The CDR3 loop is CATSRAVSGPLEQYF. The CDR3, as DNA: TGTGCCACCAGCAGAGCCGTATCAGGACCGCTCGAGCAGTACTTC.

The chain carries TRBV10-3 and TRBJ1-5; 7 nucleotides match TRBD1. Germline V CDR1 and CDR2: ENHRY, SYGVKD. The CDR3 contains 12 residues. Trimming at V came to 3 bases and at J to 7 bases, leaving 0 bases not matched to a gene. CDR3 sequence (DNA): TGTGCCATCAGTGACAGGGGGCAGCCCCAGCATTTT. It encodes CAISDRGQPQHF.

The chain combines TRBV29-1 with TRBJ2-3; 11 positions match TRBD2. V lost 7 bases to trimming and J lost 4 bases; unmatched junction nucleotides: 7. This CDR3 contains 14 residues. Germline CDR1 and CDR2: SQVTM and ANQGSEA. CDR3 protein: CSAALGLAADTQYF. As DNA, the CDR3 is TGCAGCGCCGCTTTGGGACTAGCGGCAGATACGCAGTATTTT.

This chain links TRBV5-5 with TRBJ2-6, with TRBD1 matching 7 bases. J was trimmed by 12 bases and V by 0 bases; bases with no gene match: 9. CDR3 length equals 15 residues. CDR1 SGHKS and CDR2 YYEKEE come from the germline V gene (reference sequence). CDR3 coding DNA: TGTGCCAGCAGCTTGGTCGACAGGGAAGCCTTCGTCCTGACTTTC. Its translation is CASSLVDREAFVLTF.

This clonotype was counted between two and nine times. The chain uses TRBV7-6 and TRBJ2-1; D unresolved. In germline, CDR1 is SGHVS, CDR2 FNYEAQ. Trimming removed 5 bases at V and 7 bases at J, with 6 bases between. This CDR3 is built from 11 residues. The CDR3 region is CASSPANEQFF. DNA of the CDR3: TGTGCCAGCAGCCCCGCTAATGAGCAGTTCTTC.

This chain uses TRBV28 with TRBJ2-7, with 8 positions matching TRBD1. Per the germline V gene, CDR1 is MDHEN and CDR2 is SYDVKM. Losses at the gene ends were 7 bases for V and 1 base for J; bases not matched to a gene: 6. This CDR3 region has 14 residues. The chain's CDR3 is CASIQGARSYEQYF. CDR3 bases: TGTGCCAGCATTCAGGGGGCGCGGTCCTACGAGCAGTACTTC.

CDR3 DNA sequence: TGTGCCAGCAGTTTAGTGGGACTCCCTAACAATGAGCAGTTCTTC. It encodes CASSLVGLPNNEQFF. The J gene is TRBJ2-1, the V gene TRBV12-3 or TRBV12-4; D possibly corresponds to TRBD2 (6 bases). This CDR3 has 15 residues. The ends were cut back, 1 base at V and 5 bases at J, with 12 bases in the middle.